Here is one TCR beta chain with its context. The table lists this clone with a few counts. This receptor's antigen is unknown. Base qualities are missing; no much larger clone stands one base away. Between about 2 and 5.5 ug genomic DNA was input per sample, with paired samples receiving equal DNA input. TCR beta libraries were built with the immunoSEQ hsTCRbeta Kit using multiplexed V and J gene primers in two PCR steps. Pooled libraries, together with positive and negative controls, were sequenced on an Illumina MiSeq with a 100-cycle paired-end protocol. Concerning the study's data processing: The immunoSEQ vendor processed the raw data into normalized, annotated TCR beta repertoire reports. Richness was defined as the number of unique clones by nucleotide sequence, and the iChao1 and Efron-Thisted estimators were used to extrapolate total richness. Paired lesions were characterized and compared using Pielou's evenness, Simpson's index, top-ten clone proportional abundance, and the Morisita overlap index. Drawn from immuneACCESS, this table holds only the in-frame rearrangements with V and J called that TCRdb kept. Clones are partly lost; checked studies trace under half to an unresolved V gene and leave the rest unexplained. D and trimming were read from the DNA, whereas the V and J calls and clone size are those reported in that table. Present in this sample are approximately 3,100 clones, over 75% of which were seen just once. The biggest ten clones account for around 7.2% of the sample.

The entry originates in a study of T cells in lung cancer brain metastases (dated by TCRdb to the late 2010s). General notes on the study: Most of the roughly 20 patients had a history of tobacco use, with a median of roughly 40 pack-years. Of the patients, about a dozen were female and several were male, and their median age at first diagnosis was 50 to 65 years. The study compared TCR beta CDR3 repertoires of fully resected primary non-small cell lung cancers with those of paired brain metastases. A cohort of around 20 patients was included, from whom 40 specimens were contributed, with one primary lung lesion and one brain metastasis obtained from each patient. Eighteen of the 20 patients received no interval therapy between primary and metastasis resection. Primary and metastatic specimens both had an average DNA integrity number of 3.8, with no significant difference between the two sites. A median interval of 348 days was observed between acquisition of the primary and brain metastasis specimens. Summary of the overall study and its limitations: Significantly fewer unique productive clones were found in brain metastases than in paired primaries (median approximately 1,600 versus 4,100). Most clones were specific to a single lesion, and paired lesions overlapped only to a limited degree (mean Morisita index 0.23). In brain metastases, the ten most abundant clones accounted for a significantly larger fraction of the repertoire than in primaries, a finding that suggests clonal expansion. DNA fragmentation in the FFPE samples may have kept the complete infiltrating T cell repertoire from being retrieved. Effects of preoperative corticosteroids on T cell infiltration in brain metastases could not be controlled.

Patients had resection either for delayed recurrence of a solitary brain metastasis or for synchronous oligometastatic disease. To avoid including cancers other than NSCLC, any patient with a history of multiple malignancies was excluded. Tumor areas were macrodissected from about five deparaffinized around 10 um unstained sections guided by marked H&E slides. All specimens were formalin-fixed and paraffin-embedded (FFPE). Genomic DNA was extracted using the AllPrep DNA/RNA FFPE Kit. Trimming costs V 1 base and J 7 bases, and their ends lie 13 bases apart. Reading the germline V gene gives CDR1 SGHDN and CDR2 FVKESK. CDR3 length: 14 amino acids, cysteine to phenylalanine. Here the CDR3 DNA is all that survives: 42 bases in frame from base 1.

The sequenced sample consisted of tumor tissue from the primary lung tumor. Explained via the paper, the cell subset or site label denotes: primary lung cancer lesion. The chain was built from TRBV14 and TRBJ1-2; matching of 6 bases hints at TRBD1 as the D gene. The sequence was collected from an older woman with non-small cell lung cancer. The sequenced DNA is TGTGCCAGCAGCCAAGGACAGGCCTTCAGTGGCTACACCTTC. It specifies CASSQGQAFSGYTF.